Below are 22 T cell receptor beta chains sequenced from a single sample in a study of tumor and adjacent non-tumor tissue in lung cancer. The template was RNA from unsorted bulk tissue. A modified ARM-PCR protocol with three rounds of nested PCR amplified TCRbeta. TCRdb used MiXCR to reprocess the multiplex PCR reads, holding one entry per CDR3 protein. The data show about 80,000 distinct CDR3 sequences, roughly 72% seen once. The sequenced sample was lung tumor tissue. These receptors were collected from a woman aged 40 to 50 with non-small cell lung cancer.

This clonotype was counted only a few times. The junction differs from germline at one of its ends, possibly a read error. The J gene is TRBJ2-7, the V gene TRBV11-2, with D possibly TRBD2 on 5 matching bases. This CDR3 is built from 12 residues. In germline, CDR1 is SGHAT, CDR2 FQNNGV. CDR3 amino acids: CASGGSSYELYF. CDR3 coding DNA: TGTGCCAGCGGTGGGAGTTCCTACGAGCTGTACTTC.

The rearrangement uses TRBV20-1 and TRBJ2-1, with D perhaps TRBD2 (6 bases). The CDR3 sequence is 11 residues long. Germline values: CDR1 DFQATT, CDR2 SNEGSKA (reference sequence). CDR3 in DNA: TGCAGCACCACCGGGGGTGGTGAGCAGTTCTTC. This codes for CSTTGGGEQFF.

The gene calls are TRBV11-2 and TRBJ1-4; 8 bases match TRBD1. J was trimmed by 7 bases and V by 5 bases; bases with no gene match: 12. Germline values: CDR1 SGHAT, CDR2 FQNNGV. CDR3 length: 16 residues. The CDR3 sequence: CASSLVPTGGSEKLFF. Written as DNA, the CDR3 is TGTGCCAGCAGCCTAGTCCCTACAGGGGGAAGTGAAAAACTGTTTTTT.

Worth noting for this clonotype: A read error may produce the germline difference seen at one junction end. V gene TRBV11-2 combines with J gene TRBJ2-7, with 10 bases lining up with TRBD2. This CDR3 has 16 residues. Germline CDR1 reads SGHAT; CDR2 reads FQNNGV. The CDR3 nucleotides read TGTGCCAGTAGTTTAGAACTAGCGGGATATAGCAACGAGCAGTACTTT. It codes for CASSLELAGYSNEQYF.

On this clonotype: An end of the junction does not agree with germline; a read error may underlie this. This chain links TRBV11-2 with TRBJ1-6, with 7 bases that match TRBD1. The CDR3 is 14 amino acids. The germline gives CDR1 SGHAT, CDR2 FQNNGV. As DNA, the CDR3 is TGTACCAGCAGCTCCGGACAGGCCCCTTTGGCCCTCCCCTTT. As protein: CTSSSGQAPLALPF.

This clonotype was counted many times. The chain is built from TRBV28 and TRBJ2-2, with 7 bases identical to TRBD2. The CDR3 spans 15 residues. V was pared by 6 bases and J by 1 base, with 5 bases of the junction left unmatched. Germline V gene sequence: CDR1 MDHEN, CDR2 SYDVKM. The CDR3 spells CASRGPGGNTGELFF. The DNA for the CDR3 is TGTGCCAGCAGGGGGCCGGGGGGGAACACCGGGGAGCTGTTTTTT.

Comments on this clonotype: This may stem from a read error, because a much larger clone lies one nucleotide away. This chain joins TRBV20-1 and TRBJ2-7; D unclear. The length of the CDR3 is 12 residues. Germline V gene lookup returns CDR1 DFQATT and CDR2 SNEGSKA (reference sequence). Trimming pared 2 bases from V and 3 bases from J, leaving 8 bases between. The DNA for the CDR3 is TGCAGTGCTAGACACTACCTCTACGAGCAGTACTTC. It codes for CSARHYLYEQYF.

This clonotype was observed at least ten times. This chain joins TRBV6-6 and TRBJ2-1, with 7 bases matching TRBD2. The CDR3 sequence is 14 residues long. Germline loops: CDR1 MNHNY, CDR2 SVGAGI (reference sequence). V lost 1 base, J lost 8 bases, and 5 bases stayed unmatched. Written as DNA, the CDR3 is TGTGCCAGCAGTTACTTGCGGGAGAGTGATGAGCAGTTCTTC. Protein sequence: CASSYLRESDEQFF.

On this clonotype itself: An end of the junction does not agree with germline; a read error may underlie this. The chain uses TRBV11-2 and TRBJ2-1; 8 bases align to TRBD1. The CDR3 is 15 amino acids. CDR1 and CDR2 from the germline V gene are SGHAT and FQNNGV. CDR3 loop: CAGSLGGTGYNEQLF. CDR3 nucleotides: TGTGCCGGCAGCTTAGGTGGGACAGGATACAATGAGCAGTTGTTC.

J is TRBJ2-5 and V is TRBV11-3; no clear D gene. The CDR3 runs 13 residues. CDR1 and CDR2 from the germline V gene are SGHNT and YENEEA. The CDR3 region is CVCSPSDLATQYF. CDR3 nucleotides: TGTGTCTGCAGCCCGTCTGACCTGGCGACCCAGTACTTC. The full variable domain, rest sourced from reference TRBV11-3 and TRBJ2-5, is EAGVVQSPRYKIIEKKQPVAFWCNPISGHNTLYWYLQNLGQGPELLIRYENEEAVDDSQLPKDRFSAERLKGVDSTLKIQPAELGDSAVYLCVCSPSDLATQYFGPGTRLLVL.

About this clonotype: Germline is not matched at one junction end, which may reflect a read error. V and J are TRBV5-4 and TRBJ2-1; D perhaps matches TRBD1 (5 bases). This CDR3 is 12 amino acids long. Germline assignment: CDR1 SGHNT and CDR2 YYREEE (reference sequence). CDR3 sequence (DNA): TGTGACAGCAGCTTGGCCTCGACAGAGATCTCCTTC. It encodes CDSSLASTEISF.

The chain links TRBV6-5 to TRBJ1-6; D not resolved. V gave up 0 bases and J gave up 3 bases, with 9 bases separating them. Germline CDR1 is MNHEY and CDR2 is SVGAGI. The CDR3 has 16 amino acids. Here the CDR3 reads CASSYSLHIYNSPLHF. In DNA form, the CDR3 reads TGTGCCAGCAGTTACTCATTACATATCTATAATTCACCCCTCCACTTT.

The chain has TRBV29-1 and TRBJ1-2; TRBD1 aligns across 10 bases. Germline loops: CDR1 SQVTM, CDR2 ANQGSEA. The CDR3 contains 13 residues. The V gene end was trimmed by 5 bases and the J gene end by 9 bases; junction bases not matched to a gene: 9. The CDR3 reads CSVLRQGASSYTF. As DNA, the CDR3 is TGCAGCGTTCTCCGACAGGGGGCGAGCAGCTACACCTTC.

The CDR3 nucleotides read TGCAGCGTTGGAATGGACCAACTAGCGGGGGGCTATGAGCAGTTCTTC. Translating it yields CSVGMDQLAGGYEQFF. The chain carries TRBV29-1 and TRBJ2-1; 12 bases match TRBD2. Germline V gene lookup returns CDR1 SQVTM and CDR2 ANQGSEA. The CDR3 sequence is 16 residues long. Germline trimming cut 4 bases from V and 8 bases from J; bases unmatched to any gene: 12.

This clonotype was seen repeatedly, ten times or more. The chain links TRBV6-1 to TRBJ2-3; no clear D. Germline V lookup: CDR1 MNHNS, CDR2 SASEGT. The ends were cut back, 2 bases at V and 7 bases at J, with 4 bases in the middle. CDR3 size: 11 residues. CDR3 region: CASSELYTQYF. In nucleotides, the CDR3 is TGTGCCAGCAGTGAACTATATACGCAGTATTTT.

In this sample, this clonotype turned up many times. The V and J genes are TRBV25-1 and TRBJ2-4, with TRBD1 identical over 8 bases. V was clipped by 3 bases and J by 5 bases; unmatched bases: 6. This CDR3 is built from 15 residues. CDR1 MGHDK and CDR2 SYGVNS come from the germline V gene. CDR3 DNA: TGTGCCAGCAGTGACCCCGGGACAGGCGAAAACATTCAGTACTTC. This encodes CASSDPGTGENIQYF.

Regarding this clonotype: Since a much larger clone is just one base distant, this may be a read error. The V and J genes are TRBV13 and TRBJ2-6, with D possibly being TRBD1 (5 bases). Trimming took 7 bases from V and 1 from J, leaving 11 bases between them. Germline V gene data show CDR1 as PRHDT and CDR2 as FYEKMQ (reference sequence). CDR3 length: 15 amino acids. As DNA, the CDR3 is TGTGCCAGCAACCACAGGAAATCTGGGGCCAACGTCCTGACTTTC. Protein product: CASNHRKSGANVLTF. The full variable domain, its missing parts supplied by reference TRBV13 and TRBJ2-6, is AAGVIQSPRHLIKEKRETATLKCYPIPRHDTVYWYQQGPGQDPQFLISFYEKMQSDKGSIPDRFSAQQFSDYHSELNMSSLELGDSALYFCASNHRKSGANVLTFGAGSRLTVL.

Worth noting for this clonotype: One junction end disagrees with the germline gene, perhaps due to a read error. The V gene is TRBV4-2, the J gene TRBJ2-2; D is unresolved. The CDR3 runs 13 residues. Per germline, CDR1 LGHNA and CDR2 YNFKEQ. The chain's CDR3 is CAISQEIAGELFF. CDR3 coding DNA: TGTGCCATCAGCCAAGAGATTGCCGGGGAGCTGTTTTTT.

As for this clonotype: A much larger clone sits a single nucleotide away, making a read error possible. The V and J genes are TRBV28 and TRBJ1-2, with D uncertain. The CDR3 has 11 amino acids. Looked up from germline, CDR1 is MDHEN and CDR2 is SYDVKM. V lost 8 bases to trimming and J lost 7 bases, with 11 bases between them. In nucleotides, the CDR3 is TGTGCCAGCTTGAAAGGGTTTGGCTACACCTTC. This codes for CASLKGFGYTF.

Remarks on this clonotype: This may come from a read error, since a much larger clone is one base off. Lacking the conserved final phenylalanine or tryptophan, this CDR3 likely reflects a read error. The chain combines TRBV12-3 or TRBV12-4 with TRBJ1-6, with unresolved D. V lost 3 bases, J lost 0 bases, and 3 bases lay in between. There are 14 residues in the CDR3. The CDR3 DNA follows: TGTGCCAGCAGTTTGAGCTCCTATAATTCACCCCTCCACCTT. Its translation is CASSLSSYNSPLHL.

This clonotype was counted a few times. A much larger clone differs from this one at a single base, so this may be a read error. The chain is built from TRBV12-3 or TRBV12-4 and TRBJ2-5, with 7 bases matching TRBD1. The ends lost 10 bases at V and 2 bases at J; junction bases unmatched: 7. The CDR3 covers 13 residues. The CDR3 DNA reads TGTGCCAACACAAACAGGGGACAAGAGACCCAGTACTTC. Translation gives CANTNRGQETQYF.

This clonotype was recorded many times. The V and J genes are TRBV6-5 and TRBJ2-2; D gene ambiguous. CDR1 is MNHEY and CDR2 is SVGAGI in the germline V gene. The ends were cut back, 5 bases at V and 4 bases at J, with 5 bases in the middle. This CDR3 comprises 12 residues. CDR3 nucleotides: TGTGCCAGCAGTCGCTTCACCGGGGAGCTGTTTTTT. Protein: CASSRFTGELFF.